This TCR beta chain was sequenced during a study of cytomegalovirus exposure and HLA in healthy donors. General study points: A prior analysis recorded that most TCR beta V segments were productive about 87% or about 30% of the time. According to the study, roughly 160 TCR beta chains were cytomegalovirus-associated. The Asian-associated ancestry cluster reportedly had fewer N-insertions than the roughly 670-donor mean in a later analysis. Trimming of TCR beta V- and J-genes showed a link, identified in a later analysis, to a missense DCLRE1C variant.

The PCR used 60 Vbeta and 13 Jbeta primers. Using immunoSEQ multiplex PCR, the repertoire was profiled, and TCRdb retains in-frame clones only, with some absent. This table holds 60,000 to 75,000 clones, around 73% found once. The germline gives CDR1 GTSNPN, CDR2 SVGIG (reference sequence). The CDR3 runs 14 residues. V was pared by 0 bases and J by 5 bases, with 7 bases of the junction left unmatched. To note about this clone: The antigen remains undetermined.

Sequencing was carried out using PBMCs. The TCR originated in a man aged 45-65 years in good health and CMV-seronegative. This chain links TRBV30 with TRBJ2-7, with 7 bases matching TRBD1. CDR3 in DNA: TGTGCCTGGAGTGTGGGAAGGGGGCGCAACGAGCAGTACTTC. This codes for CAWSVGRGRNEQYF. The full variable domain, rest sourced from reference TRBV30 and TRBJ2-7, is SQTIHQWPATLVQPVGSPLSLECTVEGTSNPNLYWYRQAAGRGLQLLFYSVGIGQISSEVPQNLSASRPQDRQFILSSKKLLLSDSGFYLCAWSVGRGRNEQYFGPGTRLTVT.